This T cell receptor beta chain was identified during a study of Ad26.COV2.S vaccination and SARS-CoV-2 variants (dated by TCRdb to 2020 to 2023). With respect to the entire study: Vaccine-arm donors were drawn from COV1001, a multicentre, randomized, double-blind, placebo-controlled phase I-IIa trial of Ad26.COV2.S in healthy adults. Participants in the trial were split at random into five groups of five each, receiving low-dose or high-dose Ad26.COV2.S once or twice, or else placebo on both occasions. Ad26.COV2.S was administered intramuscularly at 5 x 10^10 or 1 x 10^11 viral particles, either as a single shot or as two shots given 56 days apart. The TCR-sequenced set comprised around 30 samples: approximately 20 Ad26.COV2.S vaccine recipients, 5 placebo recipients and 8 SARS-CoV-2 convalescent individuals. Sequencing of the TCRbeta repertoire served to evaluate the specificity and breadth of SARS-CoV-2-reactive T cell receptors following Ad26.COV2.S vaccination. Investigators did not know the trial group allocation while performing experiments and assessing outcomes.

With regard to this clone: Its antigen is unknown. There are no base qualities to consult, and no much larger clone falls within one base.

The immunoSEQ Assay was used to sequence TCRbeta CDR3 regions. After extraction, genomic DNA underwent amplification by bias-controlled multiplex PCR, followed by high-throughput sequencing. The study's processing was this. Collapsing and filtering of sequences were performed to quantify the absolute abundance of each unique TCRbeta CDR3 region. T cell fraction was estimated by normalizing TCRbeta template counts to usable DNA, with usable DNA measured through amplification of reference genes found in all nucleated cells. Repertoire TCRs were annotated as SARS-CoV-2-specific when V gene, CDR3 amino acid sequence and J gene were exactly matched to a known reactive TCR set. The reference SARS-CoV-2 TCR set was derived from MIRA and filtered for enrichment in COVID-19-positive ImmuneCODE repertoires, a step that removed public or cross-reactive TCRs. Using the MIRA antigens, annotated TCRs were further analysed by specific ORF or by position within an ORF. Breadth was defined as the number of annotated unique rearrangements divided by the total number of unique productive rearrangements, and depth was defined as the summed frequency of the annotated unique rearrangements. Group comparisons of TCR breadth used two-sided Wilcoxon rank-sum tests. Held by TCRdb, this immuneACCESS table contains in-frame sequences only and omits some clones. Under half of the omission traces to an unresolved V gene where checked; the cause of the rest is unknown. V and J calls and clone size come straight from that table; D and trimming were deduced from the DNA. Here the sample has roughly 380,000 clones; around 87% occur a single time. About 3.5% of the sample is taken by the ten largest.

Its CDR3 holds 14 amino acids, cysteine through phenylalanine. Only the CDR3 DNA is retained, 42 bases long and in frame from the first base. At the junction V is shortened by 4 bases and J by 5 bases, with 11 bases in between. From a lookup of the germline V gene, CDR1 and CDR2 are MNHEY and SVGAGI. Overall study outcomes, separate from this receptor: Vaccine and placebo recipients had similar non-spike TCR breadth, a finding consistent with the vaccine containing only spike. Ad26.COV2.S recipients had higher spike-specific TCR breadth than placebo recipients (P = 0.0014). The study was not powered for comparison of responses between vaccine doses or regimens. It was noted by the authors that total T cell responses may have been underestimated by the TCR breadth and depth analyses. Substantial breadth of spike-specific CD8+ and CD4+ T cell responses was reported after vaccination.

The intended sense of this specimen's treatment or condition label: roughly 20 received Ad26.COV2.S at low or high dose, single or two shots; about 5 received placebo; per-sample allocation not given. Repertoires of vaccine and placebo recipients were sequenced from samples taken on day 63 after the first injection. Cohort 1b enrolled 25 adults aged 18-55 years at a single site in Boston, USA, between 29 July and 7 August 2020. Ad26.COV2.S consisted of a replication-incompetent adenovirus type 26 vector by which a prefusion-stabilized SARS-CoV-2 spike protein from the original Wuhan strain was expressed.

The chain employs TRBV6-5 and TRBJ1-4; the D gene identity is not certain. The TCR sequence derives from a person aged 18 to 65 who received the Ad26.COV2.S COVID-19 vaccine or a placebo. Sequenced material: peripheral blood, taken in a trial of Ad26.COV2.S vaccine versus placebo. The base sequence is TGTGCCAGCAGTTCGTTTATGGGGAATGAAAAACTGTTTTTT. Translation gives CASSSFMGNEKLFF.